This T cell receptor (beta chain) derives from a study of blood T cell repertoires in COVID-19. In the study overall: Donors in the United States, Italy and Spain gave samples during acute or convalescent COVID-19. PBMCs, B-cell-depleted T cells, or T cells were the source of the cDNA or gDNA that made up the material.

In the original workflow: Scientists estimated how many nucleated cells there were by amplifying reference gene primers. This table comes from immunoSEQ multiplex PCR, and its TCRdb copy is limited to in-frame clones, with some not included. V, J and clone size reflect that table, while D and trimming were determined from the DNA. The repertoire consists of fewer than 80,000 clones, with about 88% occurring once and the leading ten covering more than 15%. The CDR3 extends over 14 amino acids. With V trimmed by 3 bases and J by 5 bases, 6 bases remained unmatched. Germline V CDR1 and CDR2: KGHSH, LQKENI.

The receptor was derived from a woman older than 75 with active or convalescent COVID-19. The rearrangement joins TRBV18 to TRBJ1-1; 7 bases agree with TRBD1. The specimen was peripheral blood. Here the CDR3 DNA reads TGTGCCAGCTCACCGCCGGACAGGCCGACTGAAGCTTTCTTT. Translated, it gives CASSPPDRPTEAFF.